This TCR beta chain was profiled in a study of Ad26.COV2.S vaccination and SARS-CoV-2 variants. Only in-frame clones appear in the TCRdb table, and some are missing; sequencing was by immunoSEQ multiplex PCR. The sample includes over 85,000 clones, over 60% seen only once; the top ten take roughly a sixth. In regard to this clone: Its antigen is currently unknown.

CDR1 and CDR2 from the germline V gene are SGDLS and YYNGEE. Trimming removed 3 bases at V and 7 bases at J, with 13 bases between. The CDR3 totals 13 residues. Study-wide results and limits: TCR breadth and depth analyses may have underestimated total T cell responses. Those who received vaccine or placebo ended up with similar non-spike TCR breadth.

This chain links TRBV9 with TRBJ1-2, with no clear D. Sequencing was performed on peripheral blood, taken after recovery from COVID-19. The receptor was derived from a human donor who had recovered from COVID-19. Here the CDR3 reads CASSGPRPGGYTF. The CDR3 region has the DNA TGTGCCAGCAGCGGCCCGCGCCCGGGTGGCTACACCTTC.